These 23 T cell receptor beta chains were all obtained from the same sample, sequenced in a study of early T cells in non-severe SARS-CoV-2 infection. TCRdb used MiXCR to reprocess the 5' RACE reads, holding one entry per CDR3 protein. The repertoire has about 100,000 distinct CDR3 sequences, 13% of them found once; the top ten carry approximately 2%. Sequenced input: whole blood. These receptor sequences come from an adult who was a healthcare worker with PCR-confirmed SARS-CoV-2 infection or an uninfected control (not recorded which).

The V gene is TRBV4-3, the J gene TRBJ1-1; no firm D call. CDR3 length: 13 residues. The germline gives CDR1 LGHNA, CDR2 YSLEER. V dropped 0 bases and J dropped 1 base, with 3 bases sitting between them. The CDR3 loop is CASSQDRNTEAFF. The CDR3 nucleotides read TGCGCCAGCAGCCAAGACAGGAACACTGAAGCTTTCTTT.

This clonotype was recorded at least ten times. The chain combines TRBV12-3 or TRBV12-4 with TRBJ1-2; D unclear. V was cut by 1 base and J by 3 bases, with 9 bases left in between. The CDR3 is 14 amino acids. The CDR3 is CASSLGISYYGYTF. DNA for the CDR3: TGTGCCAGCAGTTTAGGGATTTCCTACTATGGCTACACCTTC.

The rearrangement joins TRBV6-5 to TRBJ2-5, with 8 bases lining up with TRBD2. V trimming: 6 bases; J trimming: 4 bases; junction bases outside the gene matches: 1. The CDR3 sequence is 12 residues long. Germline-derived CDR1 and CDR2 are MNHEY and SVGAGI. The chain's CDR3 is CASSTSGETQYF. The CDR3 coding sequence is TGTGCCAGCAGCACTAGCGGAGAGACCCAGTACTTC.

The chain uses TRBV7-6 and TRBJ1-4; weak D call: TRBD1 (6 bases). V lost 5 bases, J lost 7 bases, and 17 bases lay in between. Germline CDR1 and CDR2: SGHVS and FNYEAQ. CDR3 length equals 15 residues. CDR3: CASSPQRGAGEKLFF. The CDR3 DNA reads as TGTGCCAGCAGCCCCCAACGGGGGGCAGGTGAAAAACTGTTTTTT.

This clonotype has ten or more counts. The chain recombines TRBV4-2 with TRBJ2-3, with unresolved D. V lost 1 base, J lost 0 bases, and 14 bases lay in between. The CDR3 consists of 17 residues. Germline assignment: CDR1 LGHNA and CDR2 YNFKEQ. The CDR3 sequence: CASSQASPKPSTDTQYF. CDR3 coding DNA: TGTGCCAGCAGCCAAGCAAGTCCGAAACCGAGCACAGATACGCAGTATTTT.

The chain recombines TRBV28 with TRBJ2-3; either TRBD1 or TRBD2 may fit D (5 bases each). Per germline, CDR1 MDHEN and CDR2 SYDVKM. CDR3 length equals 12 residues. Deletions cut 8 bases from V and 4 bases from J, with 10 bases between. The CDR3 loop reads CASEGFSDTQYF. CDR3 DNA: TGTGCCAGCGAGGGGTTTTCAGATACGCAGTATTTT.

This clonotype was observed a few times. This chain connects TRBV5-1 to TRBJ2-7, with TRBD2 identical over 7 bases. Germline CDR1 reads SGHRS; CDR2 reads YFSETQ. This CDR3 is 14 amino acids long. The junction had 4 bases not matched to a gene; V was cut back by 0 bases and J by 4 bases. The CDR3 DNA reads TGCGCCAGCAGCTTGGATCTAGCGGTGTACGAGCAGTACTTC. Encoded protein: CASSLDLAVYEQYF. Supplemented by reference TRBV5-1 and TRBJ2-7, the full variable domain reads KAGVTQTPRYLIKTRGQQVTLSCSPISGHRSVSWYQQTPGQGLQFLFEYFSETQRNKGNFPGRFSGRQFSNSRSEMNVSTLELGDSALYLCASSLDLAVYEQYFGPGTRLTVT.

This clonotype was seen at least ten times. This chain links TRBV18 with TRBJ1-1; no clear D. V shed 4 bases and J shed 1 base, with 13 bases lying between them. CDR1 KGHSH and CDR2 LQKENI come from the germline V gene. The CDR3 is 15 amino acids. CDR3 residues: CASSLNRARNTEAFF. DNA of the CDR3: TGTGCCAGCTCACTTAACCGGGCACGGAACACTGAAGCTTTCTTT.

The chain carries TRBV28 and TRBJ2-7; no definite D call. This CDR3 is 12 amino acids long. Trimming shortened V by 2 bases and J by 12 bases, and 14 bases separated the two germline ends. Germline CDR1 is MDHEN and CDR2 is SYDVKM. CDR3 nucleotide sequence: TGTGCCAGCAGTTTAGCGTTGGGTCCACCGTACTTC. This encodes CASSLALGPPYF.

There are a few counts of this clonotype. This sequence joins TRBV4-3 and TRBJ2-1; 8 bases are shared with TRBD2. The CDR3 runs to 15 residues. Germline assignment: CDR1 LGHNA and CDR2 YSLEER. V gave up 1 base and J gave up 12 bases; unmatched junction bases: 11. Here the CDR3 reads CASSQGGGTPDRQFF. Written as DNA, the CDR3 is TGCGCCAGCAGCCAAGGCGGGGGGACCCCCGATCGGCAGTTCTTC.

The chain recombines TRBV28 with TRBJ2-1; unclear D gene. The CDR3 runs to 14 residues. V lost 3 bases, J lost 4 bases, and 10 bases lay in between. The germline V gene encodes CDR1 MDHEN and CDR2 SYDVKM. DNA of the CDR3: TGTGCCAGCAGTTTCGTGGCGGAGTACAATGAGCAGTTCTTC. Translation: CASSFVAEYNEQFF.

The chain uses TRBV27 and TRBJ2-5; D is undetermined. Germline values: CDR1 MNHEY, CDR2 SMNVEV (reference sequence). V lost 8 bases to trimming and J lost 2 bases, with 6 bases between them. The CDR3 is 11 amino acids. In DNA form, the CDR3 reads TGTGCCAGCGGTCTGCAAGAGACCCAGTACTTC. Protein: CASGLQETQYF.

This clonotype has ten or more counts. The chain is built from TRBV7-8 and TRBJ2-1; 8 positions match TRBD2. The germline CDR1 and CDR2 sequences are SGHVS and FQNEAQ. The trim removed 7 bases at V and 3 bases at J, leaving 8 bases unmatched. This CDR3 is built from 15 residues. CDR3 sequence (DNA): TGTGCCAGCACGATCGGCGGGGGGCACTACAATGAGCAGTTCTTC. It is translated as CASTIGGGHYNEQFF.

This rearrangement joins TRBV7-4 to TRBJ1-3; D is possibly TRBD1 (5 bases). This CDR3 has 20 amino acids. Trimming left V 2 bases short and J 4 bases short, with 27 bases between. From germline, CDR1 is SGHVT and CDR2 SQSDAQ. The CDR3, as DNA: TGTGCCAGCAGCTTACCCGGGCCGGGGGATAACGTGAAGATCGGAAACACCATATATTTT. Encoded protein: CASSLPGPGDNVKIGNTIYF. Full variable domain (remainder filled in from reference TRBV7-4 and TRBJ1-3): GAGVSQSPRYKVAKRGRDVALRCDSISGHVTLYWYRQTLGQGSEVLTYSQSDAQRDKSGRPSGRFSAERPERSVSTLKIQRTEQGDSAVYLCASSLPGPGDNVKIGNTIYFGEGSWLTVV.

This chain connects TRBV4-1 to TRBJ2-1; 11 nucleotides line up with TRBD2. CDR1 is MGHRA and CDR2 is YSYEKL in the germline V gene. This CDR3 is built from 14 residues. The J segment lost 8 bases and the V segment lost 5 bases, leaving 5 bases of the junction unmatched. CDR3 amino acids: CASSSSGGPYEQFF. The CDR3 bases are TGCGCCAGCAGCTCTAGCGGGGGGCCCTATGAGCAGTTCTTC.

Only one count was recorded for this clonotype. The chain combines TRBV4-1 with TRBJ1-1; 9 bases are a match to TRBD1. The CDR3 length is 16 residues. The germline V gene has CDR1 MGHRA and CDR2 YSYEKL. V lost 4 bases, J lost 1 base, and 7 bases stayed unmatched. The CDR3 reads CASSLGGQGANTEAFF. The CDR3 DNA reads as TGCGCCAGCAGCCTGGGGGGACAGGGAGCGAACACTGAAGCTTTCTTT.

This clonotype was observed at least ten times. The J gene is TRBJ1-6, the V gene TRBV6-1; D not resolved. The CDR3 consists of 14 residues. V lost 0 bases and J lost 9, with 9 bases in between. Germline assignment: CDR1 MNHNS and CDR2 SASEGT. This chain's CDR3 is CASSEASFGSPLHF. CDR3 coding DNA: TGTGCCAGCAGTGAAGCATCTTTCGGTTCACCCCTCCACTTT.

This clonotype showed up just a few times. This chain links TRBV6-6 with TRBJ2-4; 12 bases are a match to TRBD2. The CDR3 sequence is 18 residues long. Trimming removed 0 bases from V and 5 bases from J; junction bases left unmatched: 8. Looked up from germline, CDR1 is MNHNY and CDR2 is SVGAGI (reference sequence). The CDR3: CASSYSTPASGGENIQYF. DNA of the CDR3: TGTGCCAGCAGTTACTCGACACCCGCTAGCGGGGGGGAAAACATTCAGTACTTC.

This clonotype occurred a few times. The gene calls are TRBV18 and TRBJ2-7; 10 bases are a match to TRBD1. Germline V gene sequence: CDR1 KGHSH, CDR2 LQKENI. The CDR3 totals 15 residues. Trimming removed 1 base from V and 7 bases from J; junction bases left unmatched: 7. CDR3 coding DNA: TGTGCCAGCTCACCACAAGACAGGGGGCTAGCGGAGCAGTACTTC. Amino acid sequence: CASSPQDRGLAEQYF. The full variable domain, with the rest looked up from reference TRBV18 and TRBJ2-7, is NAGVMQNPRHLVRRRGQEARLRCSPMKGHSHVYWYRQLPEEGLKFMVYLQKENIIDESGMPKERFSAEFPKEGPSILRIQQVVRGDSAAYFCASSPQDRGLAEQYFGPGTRLTVT.

This clonotype was counted ten times or more. This chain connects TRBV6-2 or TRBV6-3 to TRBJ2-3; no firm D call. Between the trimmed V and J ends, which lost 2 bases and 5 bases, there was a span of 8 bases. This CDR3 region has 13 residues. The germline CDR1 and CDR2 sequences are MNHEY and SVGEGT. CDR3 bases: TGTGCCAGCAGTTACGAGTTCGGAGATACGCAGTATTTT. It is translated as CASSYEFGDTQYF.

This clonotype was picked up many times. The V call is TRBV7-2, the J call TRBJ1-2, with no clear D. Germline V gene lookup returns CDR1 SGHTA and CDR2 FQGNSA. Deletions cut 0 bases from V and 2 bases from J, with 10 bases between. This CDR3 comprises 15 residues. In DNA form, the CDR3 reads TGTGCCAGCAGCTTAGCGTGGGCGGGGAACTATGGCTACACCTTC. Translated: CASSLAWAGNYGYTF.

This clonotype was detected many times. The CDR3 DNA reads TGTGCCAGCAGCCGAAGTCCCGGGACAGGGGGCGAACGGTGGACTGAAGCTTTCTTT. It is translated as CASSRSPGTGGERWTEAFF. This chain links TRBV7-9 with TRBJ1-1; 12 bases fit TRBD1. The CDR3 contains 19 residues. With V trimmed by 5 bases and J by 5 bases, 18 bases remained unmatched. Germline CDR1 and CDR2: SEHNR and FQNEAQ (reference sequence).

Ten or more counts support this clonotype. V is TRBV28 and J is TRBJ1-3; TRBD1 might be the D (5 bases). V lost 1 base, J lost 4 bases, and 14 bases lay in between. This CDR3 has 16 amino acids. Germline CDR1 MDHEN, CDR2 SYDVKM. Here the CDR3 reads CASSLYTGTKGNTIYF. CDR3 sequence (DNA): TGTGCCAGCAGTTTATACACCGGGACGAAAGGAAACACCATATATTTT.